These T cell receptor beta chains were read from a single sample in a study of graft-versus-host responses after intestinal transplantation. Assay: immunoSEQ multiplex PCR; the TCRdb copy retains only in-frame clones and omits some. This table holds 20,000 or so clones, approximately 85% found once. The specimen was PBMCs, collected around 14 months after intestinal transplant. The source is a human patient who received an intestinal transplant, so some T cells may come from the graft donor. CDR3s include the opening cysteine and the closing phenylalanine or tryptophan. The order of the fields is J gene, D gene, clone size, V gene, CDR3 DNA, CDR3 protein. The D gene is left open where the match is weak. Rows give clone size only sometimes, using once, few, many, or a class for an expanded clone.

TRBJ1-1 NA NA TRBV9 TGTGCCAGCAGCGTTGTCAGGGAGAACACTGAAGCTTTCTTT CASSVVRENTEAFF
TRBJ2-7 NA NA TRBV28 TGTGCCAGCGCCACCGCCAGCGAGCAGTACTTC CASATASEQYF
TRBJ2-1 TRBD2 NA TRBV6-5 TGTGCCAGCAGCGGGACTAGTTTAGGCAATGAGCAGTTCTTC CASSGTSLGNEQFF
TRBJ2-2 TRBD1 NA TRBV5-1 TGCGCCAGCAGCCCAGGACAGGGGCAAGGTCCAGCTAAATCCCAGCGGCGGACCGGGGAGCTGTTTTTT CASSPGQGQGPAKSQRRTGELFF
TRBJ2-7 NA once TRBV30 TGTGCCTGGAGGGGGGGCGGGAGCGGTGACGAGCAGTACTTC CAWRGGGSGDEQYF
TRBJ2-3 NA NA TRBV10-1 TGCGCCAGGATCTACAGGGTGGTGATTGGCACAGATACGCAGTATTTT CARIYRVVIGTDTQYF
TRBJ2-1 NA NA TRBV7-8 TGTGCCAGCAGCTTAGCGCCTATGGGGCCCCATGAGCAGTTCTTC CASSLAPMGPHEQFF
TRBJ2-3 TRBD2 NA TRBV6-1 TGTGCCAGCAGTGTCGGGCCTAGCGGGACTACAGATACGCAGTATTTT CASSVGPSGTTDTQYF
TRBJ2-7 NA NA TRBV2 TGTGCCAGTAATACCCGGGGGGACAAGTACTTC CASNTRGDKYF
TRBJ1-2 NA NA TRBV18 TGTGCCAGCTCACCACCCCATGGAGACTATGGCTACACCTTC CASSPPHGDYGYTF
TRBJ1-5 NA NA TRBV10-3 TGTGCCATCAGTACGGGTTTACGGAATCAGCCCCAGCATTTT CAISTGLRNQPQHF
TRBJ1-1 NA few TRBV6-1 TGTGCCAGCAGTGAACTAGAGGGACGGACAACTGAAGCTTTCTTT CASSELEGRTTEAFF
TRBJ2-7 NA NA TRBV18 TGTGCCAGCTCACCCGGTAGGCCGACCTCGCCCTACGAGCAGTACTTC CASSPGRPTSPYEQYF
TRBJ2-6 TRBD2 few TRBV5-1 TGCGCCAGCAGCGTAGGCGGGGGGCTAACCGGGGCCAACGTCCTGACTTTC CASSVGGGLTGANVLTF
TRBJ2-7 NA NA TRBV5-1 TGCGCCAGCAGCTTAGGGGCCGGGAGCTCCTACGAGCAGTACTTC CASSLGAGSSYEQYF
TRBJ2-3 NA NA TRBV7-2 TGTGCCAGCAGCCTCTACGGACAGATTAGCACAGATACGCAGTATTTT CASSLYGQISTDTQYF
TRBJ2-5 NA NA TRBV7-4 TGTGCCAGCAGCTTAGACAGAGGGGAGACCCAGTACTTC CASSLDRGETQYF
TRBJ1-1 NA few TRBV10-2 TGCGCCAGCAGTGTTGGTAGCCTTGAAGCTTTCTTT CASSVGSLEAFF
TRBJ2-5 NA NA TRBV27 TGTGCCAGGAGCGTACGGGGGGCAAGGGAGACCCAGTACTTC CARSVRGARETQYF
TRBJ1-5 NA NA TRBV19 TGTGCCAGTAGCGAGGGTACGGTGTATCAGCCCCAGCATTTT CASSEGTVYQPQHF
TRBJ2-6 NA NA TRBV5-1 TGCGCCAGCAGCGAGAAGGGGGGTTATTCTGGGGCCAACGTCCTGACTTTC CASSEKGGYSGANVLTF
TRBJ2-3 NA NA TRBV7-9 TGTGCCAGCAGCCCCCCGGGGGGCACCGCCACAGATACGCAGTATTTT CASSPPGGTATDTQYF
TRBJ1-2 NA NA TRBV6-5 TGTGCCAGCAGTTACGGGTGGTGGGGCTATGGCTACACCTTC CASSYGWWGYGYTF
TRBJ2-3 NA NA TRBV6-6 TGTGCCAGCAGGCCCAGGCCCTCGCCAGATACGCAGTATTTT CASRPRPSPDTQYF